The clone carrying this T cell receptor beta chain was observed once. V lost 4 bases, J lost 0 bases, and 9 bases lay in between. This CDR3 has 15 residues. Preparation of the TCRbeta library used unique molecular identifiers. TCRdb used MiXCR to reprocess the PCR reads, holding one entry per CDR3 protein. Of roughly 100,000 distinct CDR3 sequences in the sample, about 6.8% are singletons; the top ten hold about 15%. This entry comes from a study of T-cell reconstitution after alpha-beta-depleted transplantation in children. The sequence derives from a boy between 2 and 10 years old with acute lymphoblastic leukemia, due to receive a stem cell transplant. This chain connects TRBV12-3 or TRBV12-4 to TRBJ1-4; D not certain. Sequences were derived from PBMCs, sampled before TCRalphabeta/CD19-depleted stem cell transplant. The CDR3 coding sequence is TGTGCCAGCAGTTCAAGGTCTTCAACTAATGAAAAACTGTTTTTT. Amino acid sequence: CASSSRSSTNEKLFF.